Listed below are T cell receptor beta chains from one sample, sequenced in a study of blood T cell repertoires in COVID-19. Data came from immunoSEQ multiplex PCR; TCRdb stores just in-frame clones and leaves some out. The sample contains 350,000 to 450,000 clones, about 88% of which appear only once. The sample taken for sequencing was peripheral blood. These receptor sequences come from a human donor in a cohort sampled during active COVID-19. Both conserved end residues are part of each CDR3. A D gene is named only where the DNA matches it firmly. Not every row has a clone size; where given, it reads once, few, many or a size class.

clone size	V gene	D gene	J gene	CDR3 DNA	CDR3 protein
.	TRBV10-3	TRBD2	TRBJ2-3	TGTGCCATCAGCCGCTGGGAAGAACTAGCGAGATCAGATACGCAGTATTTT	CAISRWEELARSDTQYF
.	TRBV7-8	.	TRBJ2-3	TGTGCCAGCAGCTTATTAAAGGGGATCAGGACAGATACGCAGTATTTT	CASSLLKGIRTDTQYF
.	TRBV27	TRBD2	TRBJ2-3	TGTGCCAGCGGAAACGGCGGGGGGGCTGGAGATACGCAGTATTTT	CASGNGGGAGDTQYF
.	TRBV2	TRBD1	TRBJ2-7	TGTGCCAGCAGTGAACTGGCAGGGGGTGACGAGCAGTACTTC	CASSELAGGDEQYF
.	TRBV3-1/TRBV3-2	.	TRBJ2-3	TGTGCCAGCAGCCAATCCCTCCCAGATACGCAGTATTTT	CASSQSLPDTQYF
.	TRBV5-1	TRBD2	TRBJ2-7	TGCGCCAGCAGCTTGGGGACTAGCGGAACCTACGAGCAGTACTTC	CASSLGTSGTYEQYF
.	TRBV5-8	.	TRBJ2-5	TGTGCCAGCAGATCAGGACAGCAAGAGACCCAGTACTTC	CASRSGQQETQYF
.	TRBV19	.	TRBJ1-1	TGTGCCAGTAGTATTATTGGCTCGAACACTGAAGCTTTCTTT	CASSIIGSNTEAFF
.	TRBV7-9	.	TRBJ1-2	TGTGCCAGCAGCGCGGCAGGGGCCACTACCCTCTATGGCTACACCTTC	CASSAAGATTLYGYTF
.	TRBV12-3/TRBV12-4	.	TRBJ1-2	TGTGCCAGCAGCCGGGGGGGCTGGTACACCTTC	CASSRGGWYTF
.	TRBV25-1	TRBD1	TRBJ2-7	TGTGCCAGCAGTGAACTCAGGGACAGCCTCACAACCTACGAGCAGTACTTC	CASSELRDSLTTYEQYF
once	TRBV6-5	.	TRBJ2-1	TGTGCCAGCAGTTCGGACTTAAGCTCCTACAATGAGCAGTTCTTC	CASSSDLSSYNEQFF
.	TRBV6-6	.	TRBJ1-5	TGTGCCAGTTCTCGGGATCAGCCCCAGCATTTT	CASSRDQPQHF
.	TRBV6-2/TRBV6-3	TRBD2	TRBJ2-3	TGTGCCAGCAGCAGCGGACTAGCGGGGGAAACAGATACGCAGTATTTT	CASSSGLAGETDTQYF
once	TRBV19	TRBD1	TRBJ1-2	TGTGCCAGTAAGGGACAGGGGGCTTTTGGCTACACCTTC	CASKGQGAFGYTF
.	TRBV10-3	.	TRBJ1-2	TGTGCCATCAGTGAAGACGGGGGACGTGGCTACACCTTC	CAISEDGGRGYTF
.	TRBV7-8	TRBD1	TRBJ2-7	TGTGCCAGCAGCTTATCGACAGGGATTTACGAGCAGTACTTC	CASSLSTGIYEQYF
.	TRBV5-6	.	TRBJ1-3	TGTGCCAGCAGCTTCTCCTCTGGAAACACCATATATTTT	CASSFSSGNTIYF
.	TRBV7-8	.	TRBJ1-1	TGTGCCAGCGGGTGGGAGGCGGGCACTGAAGCTTTCTTT	CASGWEAGTEAFF
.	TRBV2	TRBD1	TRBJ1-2	TGTGCCAGTAGGACAGGGGGCTTGTCTGGCTACACCTTC	CASRTGGLSGYTF
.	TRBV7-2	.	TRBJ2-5	TGTGCCAGCAGCTCAAGACTAGTGGGGGAGACCCAGTACTTC	CASSSRLVGETQYF
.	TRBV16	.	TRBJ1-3	TGTGCCAGCAGCCAAGGGTCCAGGGGAAACACCATATATTTT	CASSQGSRGNTIYF
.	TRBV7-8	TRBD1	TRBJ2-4	TGTGCCAGCAGATTGAGGGGGCGCTTGGACATTCAGTACTTC	CASRLRGRLDIQYF
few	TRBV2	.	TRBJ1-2	TGTGCCAGCAGTTCCTCTGTCGGGATGGGGGGCTACACCTTC	CASSSSVGMGGYTF
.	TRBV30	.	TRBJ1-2	TGTGCCTGGAGTGTCGGCGGGGGATATGGCTACACCTTC	CAWSVGGGYGYTF
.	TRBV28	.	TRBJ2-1	TGTGCCAGCAGTTCCTCCAGGTCCTACAATGAGCAGTTCTTC	CASSSSRSYNEQFF
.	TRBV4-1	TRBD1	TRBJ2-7	TGCGCCAGCAGCCAAGAAGACAGGGGCTCCTACGAGCAGTACTTC	CASSQEDRGSYEQYF
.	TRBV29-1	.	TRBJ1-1	TGCAGCGTTGCGAGGCACACTGAAGCTTTCTTT	CSVARHTEAFF
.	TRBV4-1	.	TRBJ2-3	TGCGCCAGCAGCCGCCTTCCGCGGGACTTCACAGATACGCAGTATTTT	CASSRLPRDFTDTQYF
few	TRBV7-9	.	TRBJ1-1	TGTGCCAGCAGCATATACAGTGAGAGTTCTGAAGCTTTCTTT	CASSIYSESSEAFF
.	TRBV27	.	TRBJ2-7	TGTGCAGCCCGAGTACCGGGTTCCTACGAGCAGTACTTC	CAARVPGSYEQYF
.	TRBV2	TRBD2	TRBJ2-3	TGTGCCAGCAGTGAAGCAGGGACTACCGGGGATACGCAGTATTTT	CASSEAGTTGDTQYF
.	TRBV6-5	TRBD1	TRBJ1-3	TGTGCCAGCAGCCCAGACGGGGACAGGGGAAACACCATATATTTT	CASSPDGDRGNTIYF
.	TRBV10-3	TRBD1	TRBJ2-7	TGTGCCACCGAAGACAGGGTAAGGTCCTACGAGCAGTACTTC	CATEDRVRSYEQYF
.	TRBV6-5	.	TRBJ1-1	TGTGCCAGCAGGGACACAGGGAGCACTGAAGCTTTCTTT	CASRDTGSTEAFF
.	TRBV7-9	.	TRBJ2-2	TGTGCCAGCAGCTTAGTAGGAGACACCGGGGAGCTGTTTTTT	CASSLVGDTGELFF
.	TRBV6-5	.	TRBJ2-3	TGTGCCAGCATGTCGAGACTAGGGCTCTCAGATACGCAGTATTTT	CASMSRLGLSDTQYF
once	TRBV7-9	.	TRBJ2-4	TGTGCCAGCAGCCCGGACATAAGGAAGAAAAACATTCAGTACTTC	CASSPDIRKKNIQYF
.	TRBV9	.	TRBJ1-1	TGTGCCAGCAGCCCTCCAGTAAACACTGAAGCTTTCTTT	CASSPPVNTEAFF
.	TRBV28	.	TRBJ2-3	TGTGCCAGCAGTTTAGCAGCGACCACAGATACGCAGTATTTT	CASSLAATTDTQYF
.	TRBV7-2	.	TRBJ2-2	TGTGCCAGCAGCCAGGGACTGTCCAACACCGGGGAGCTGTTTTTT	CASSQGLSNTGELFF
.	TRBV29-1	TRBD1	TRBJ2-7	TGCAGCGTTGAAGAGGGACAGGGGGTCGGCTACGAGCAGTACTTC	CSVEEGQGVGYEQYF
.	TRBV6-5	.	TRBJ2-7	TGTGCCAGCAGTTACTCGAGATCCTACGAGCAGTACTTC	CASSYSRSYEQYF
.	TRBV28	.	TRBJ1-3	TGTGCCAGCAGGAAGGGGTCCTCTGGAAACACCATATATTTT	CASRKGSSGNTIYF
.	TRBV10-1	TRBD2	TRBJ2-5	TGCGCCAGCAGTTCTAGCGGCCAAGAGACCCAGTACTTC	CASSSSGQETQYF
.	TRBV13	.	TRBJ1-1	TGTGCCAGCAGCCTAACGCGGGGGACTGAAGCTTTCTTT	CASSLTRGTEAFF
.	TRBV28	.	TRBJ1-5	TGTGCCAGCAGTTTACAACAGGGAAGAGATCAGCCCCAGCATTTT	CASSLQQGRDQPQHF
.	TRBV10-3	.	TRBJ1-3	TGTGCCCCCCAACGGGGGGCCTCTGGAAACACCATATATTTT	CAPQRGASGNTIYF
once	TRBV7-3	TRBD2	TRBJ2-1	TGTGCCAGCAGCTTAAACACGCTAGCGGGAGGGCCTGGTGAGCAGTTCTTC	CASSLNTLAGGPGEQFF
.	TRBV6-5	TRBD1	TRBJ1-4	TGTGCCAGCAGACCAGCAGGGGGCGGAAAACTGTTTTTT	CASRPAGGGKLFF
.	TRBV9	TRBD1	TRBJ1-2	TGTGCCAGCAGCACCGGGACAGGGGGAGGCTACACCTTC	CASSTGTGGGYTF
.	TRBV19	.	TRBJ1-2	TGTGCCAGTAGTATAAGGGGGTCTTATGGCTACACCTTC	CASSIRGSYGYTF
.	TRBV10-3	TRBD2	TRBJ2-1	TGTGCCATCAGCCAAGGACTAGCGGCTTCCTACAATGAGCAGTTCTTC	CAISQGLAASYNEQFF
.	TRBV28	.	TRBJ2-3	TGTGCCAGCAGTGCCTTACGGGGAAGCACAGATACGCAGTATTTT	CASSALRGSTDTQYF
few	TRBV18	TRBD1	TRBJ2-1	TGTGCCAGCTCACCGGGACAGTACAATGAGCAGTTCTTC	CASSPGQYNEQFF